This entry lists 20 T cell receptor beta chains sequenced from one sample in a study of brain T cells in children with intractable seizures. Sequencing was limited to surgery cases with top T cell transcript signatures in brain tissue. Profiled with immunoSEQ multiplex PCR; TCRdb holds only in-frame clones, not every one. The sample includes about 3,600 clones, about three quarters of them seen just once. Specimen: resected brain tissue, collected at surgery. The receptor source for this set is a girl aged 2-10 years with Rasmussen encephalitis and intractable seizures.

The chain joins TRBV7-8 to TRBJ2-3, with TRBD2 identical over 8 bases. V lost 5 bases, J lost 8 bases, and 6 bases stayed unmatched. The CDR3 is 13 amino acids. The germline V gene has CDR1 SGHVS and CDR2 FQNEAQ. The CDR3 region has the DNA TGTGCCAGCAGCCCGGGACTAGGGGGTACGCAGTATTTT. Translated, it gives CASSPGLGGTQYF.

The chain recombines TRBV19 with TRBJ2-1; D uncertain. Germline V gene lookup returns CDR1 LNHDA and CDR2 SQIVND (reference sequence). The CDR3 spans 13 residues. Trimming left V 4 bases short and J 4 bases short, with 8 bases between. CDR3 bases: TGTGCCAGTAGTACCTTCGAGTACAATGAGCAGTTCTTC. Translated, it gives CASSTFEYNEQFF. Complete variable domain (other parts from reference TRBV19 and TRBJ2-1): DGGITQSPKYLFRKEGQNVTLSCEQNLNHDAMYWYRQDPGQGLRLIYYSQIVNDFQKGDIAEGYSVSREKKESFPLTVTSAQKNPTAFYLCASSTFEYNEQFFGPGTRLTVL.

This clone was seen a handful of times. The genes are TRBV5-1 and TRBJ2-4; the D gene is possibly TRBD2 (7 bases). The CDR3 has 15 residues. V dropped 2 bases and J dropped 3 bases, with 12 bases sitting between them. Germline V gives CDR1 SGHRS, CDR2 YFSETQ. Written as DNA, the CDR3 is TGCGCCAGCAGCTTTGTAGGGGGGGACAAAAACATTCAGTACTTC. Residues: CASSFVGGDKNIQYF.

The J gene is TRBJ1-3, the V gene TRBV4-1; 8 bases agree with TRBD1. CDR3 size: 17 residues. With V trimmed by 4 bases and J by 0 bases, 8 bases remained unmatched. The germline gives CDR1 MGHRA, CDR2 YSYEKL. CDR3 nucleotide sequence: TGCGCCAGCAGCCGGGTCGGACAGGGTCACTCTGGAAACACCATATATTTT. The encoded protein is CASSRVGQGHSGNTIYF.

V gene TRBV30 combines with J gene TRBJ2-3; D is unresolved. V shed 0 bases and J shed 2 bases, with 9 bases lying between them. CDR3 length equals 14 residues. CDR1 and CDR2 from the germline V gene are GTSNPN and SVGIG (reference sequence). CDR3 in DNA: TGTGCCTGGAGTGTCTTGACGGCCACAGATACGCAGTATTTT. Translation gives CAWSVLTATDTQYF. The full variable domain, its missing parts supplied by reference TRBV30 and TRBJ2-3, is SQTIHQWPATLVQPVGSPLSLECTVEGTSNPNLYWYRQAAGRGLQLLFYSVGIGQISSEVPQNLSASRPQDRQFILSSKKLLLSDSGFYLCAWSVLTATDTQYFGPGTRLTVL.

There are a few counts of this clone. The chain employs TRBV9 and TRBJ1-5; 7 nucleotides agree with TRBD1. CDR1 is SGDLS and CDR2 is YYNGEE in the germline V gene. J lost 0 bases, V lost 3 bases, and 3 bases had no gene match. This CDR3 spans 15 amino acids. CDR3 sequence: CASSAGQFSNQPQHF. The CDR3 DNA reads TGTGCCAGCAGCGCGGGACAGTTTAGCAATCAGCCCCAGCATTTT.

The chain is built from TRBV5-6 and TRBJ2-2, with 11 nucleotides matching TRBD1. J gave up 7 bases and V 4 bases, and 9 bases lay outside the gene matches. This CDR3 comprises 16 residues. Germline V gives CDR1 SGHDT, CDR2 YYEEEE. As DNA, the CDR3 is TGTGCCAGCAGCCCCGGGACAGGGGGGATTTACGGGGAGCTGTTTTTT. Translation: CASSPGTGGIYGELFF.

The chain has TRBV14 and TRBJ2-3; 8 bases are shared with TRBD2. The CDR3 has 20 amino acids. Trimming cost V 1 base and J 4 bases; bases outside gene matches: 19. Germline CDR1 is SGHDN and CDR2 is FVKESK. The CDR3 loop is CASSQVVSTSAPGWPDTQYF. The CDR3 bases are TGTGCCAGCAGCCAAGTTGTTTCGACTAGCGCCCCGGGATGGCCAGATACGCAGTATTTT.

The chain uses TRBV2 and TRBJ2-6; D is unresolved. Germline V lookup: CDR1 SNHLY, CDR2 FYNNEI. V was clipped by 6 bases and J by 0 bases, with 9 bases between them. The CDR3 spans 15 residues. CDR3 sequence reads: CASRAVGSGANVLTF. In DNA form, the CDR3 reads TGTGCCAGCAGGGCAGTGGGCTCTGGGGCCAACGTCCTGACTTTC.

This chain links TRBV7-2 with TRBJ2-1; D may be TRBD2 (5 bases). Germline CDR1 reads SGHTA; CDR2 reads FQGNSA. V lost 8 bases and J 0 bases, leaving 11 bases between the germline ends. The CDR3 is 14 amino acids. The CDR3 sequence: CASGLLSSYNEQFF. The CDR3 nucleotides read TGTGCCAGCGGACTCTTGAGCTCCTACAATGAGCAGTTCTTC. Supplemented by reference TRBV7-2 and TRBJ2-1, the full variable domain reads GAGVSQSPSNKVTEKGKDVELRCDPISGHTALYWYRQSLGQGLEFLIYFQGNSAPDKSGLPSDRFSAERTGGSVSTLTIQRTQQEDSAVYLCASGLLSSYNEQFFGPGTRLTVL.

The rearrangement links TRBV15 to TRBJ2-2; possibly TRBD2 for D (5 bases). Trimming left V 5 bases short and J 3 bases short, with 10 bases between. Germline V gene data show CDR1 as LNHNV and CDR2 as YYDKDF (reference sequence). This CDR3 contains 14 residues. CDR3 DNA: TGTGCCACCAGCCTTGACTACTACACCGGGGAGCTGTTTTTT. It is translated as CATSLDYYTGELFF.

The chain recombines TRBV7-9 with TRBJ1-5; TRBD1 aligns across 8 bases. This CDR3 region has 14 residues. V was clipped by 7 bases and J by 6 bases; unmatched bases: 8. Germline V lookup: CDR1 SEHNR, CDR2 FQNEAQ (reference sequence). CDR3 DNA: TGTGCCAGCACCCCCAGGGGGCCCGGTCAGCCCCAGCATTTT. Protein sequence: CASTPRGPGQPQHF.

The gene calls are TRBV7-3 and TRBJ1-2; D gene uncertain. This CDR3 spans 13 amino acids. V shed 3 bases and J shed 4 bases, with 9 bases lying between them. Germline V CDR1 and CDR2: SGHTA, FQGTGA. For the CDR3, the DNA is TGTGCCAGCAGCTTCCGCGACGGCTATGGCTACACCTTC. Protein sequence: CASSFRDGYGYTF.

This CDR3 reads CASSFRSFVGELFF. The CDR3, as DNA: TGTGCCAGCAGCTTCAGATCTTTCGTCGGGGAGCTGTTTTTT. The rearrangement uses TRBV13 and TRBJ2-2; the D is unclear. The CDR3 totals 14 residues. V lost 3 bases and J 7 bases, leaving 12 bases between the germline ends. Germline-derived CDR1 and CDR2 are PRHDT and FYEKMQ (reference sequence). Full variable domain (remainder filled in from reference TRBV13 and TRBJ2-2): AAGVIQSPRHLIKEKRETATLKCYPIPRHDTVYWYQQGPGQDPQFLISFYEKMQSDKGSIPDRFSAQQFSDYHSELNMSSLELGDSALYFCASSFRSFVGELFFGEGSRLTVL.

The rearrangement links TRBV30 to TRBJ1-1; D uncertain. Deletions cut 2 bases from V and 0 bases from J, with 10 bases between. This CDR3 has 14 amino acids. Germline-derived CDR1 and CDR2 are GTSNPN and SVGIG (reference sequence). The CDR3 DNA is TGTGCCTGGAGTTCAGGACTGTTGAACACTGAAGCTTTCTTT. Amino acid sequence: CAWSSGLLNTEAFF.

The rearrangement joins TRBV5-4 to TRBJ2-7; D is possibly TRBD2 (5 bases). V dropped 2 bases and J dropped 5 bases, with 11 bases sitting between them. Germline V gene data show CDR1 as SGHNT and CDR2 as YYREEE (reference sequence). This CDR3 is 13 amino acids long. The CDR3 spells CASSFPSSNEQYF. DNA of the CDR3: TGTGCCAGCAGCTTCCCTAGCTCGAACGAGCAGTACTTC.

This chain links TRBV6-5 with TRBJ2-7; 8 bases are a match to TRBD1. From germline, CDR1 is MNHEY and CDR2 SVGAGI. The J segment lost 5 bases and the V segment lost 2 bases, leaving 8 bases of the junction unmatched. This CDR3 has 15 residues. CDR3 sequence reads: CASSYPPGGNDEQYF. CDR3 nucleotides: TGTGCCAGCAGTTACCCCCCAGGGGGCAACGACGAGCAGTACTTC.

This sequence joins TRBV5-6 and TRBJ2-7, with 10 bases identical to TRBD1. This CDR3 is 14 amino acids long. CDR1 and CDR2 from the germline V gene are SGHDT and YYEEEE. V dropped 4 bases and J dropped 6; count of bases not matched to a gene: 7. CDR3 bases: TGTGCCAGCAGCCTATTTGGGACAGGGGTCGAGCAGTACTTC. It specifies CASSLFGTGVEQYF.

The table lists this clone with a count of one. The V call is TRBV10-1, the J call TRBJ2-3, with D perhaps assigned TRBD1 or TRBD2 (5 bases each). V lost 10 bases to trimming and J lost 4 bases, with 27 bases between them. CDR1 WNHNN and CDR2 SYGVQD come from the germline V gene (reference sequence). The CDR3 is 17 amino acids. The CDR3 region has the DNA TGCGCCACCTATAGGGGTGGGACCCCACGTGCCGCAGATACGCAGTATTTT. Amino acids: CATYRGGTPRAADTQYF.

This clone qualifies as medium-sized. V gene TRBV4-2 combines with J gene TRBJ2-1, with D maybe TRBD2 (6 bases). Trimming removed 6 bases from V and 0 bases from J, with 15 bases in between. Germline CDR1 is LGHNA and CDR2 is YNFKEQ. CDR3 length: 16 amino acids. CDR3 DNA: TGTGCCAGCAGGGGGGGACTCCGGAGCTCCTACAATGAGCAGTTCTTC. Its translation is CASRGGLRSSYNEQFF.